These 6 T cell receptor beta chains came from one sample sequenced in a study of cytomegalovirus exposure and HLA in healthy donors. Use of 60 Vbeta and 13 Jbeta primers characterized the PCR. Sequencing used immunoSEQ multiplex PCR; TCRdb keeps in-frame clones, though not all of them. The sample shows tens of thousands of clones, roughly 74% of them seen only once. Sequences were obtained from PBMCs. These receptors came from a woman aged 25-40 years in good health and CMV-seropositive.

V usage is TRBV9 and J usage is TRBJ2-2, with D perhaps TRBD1 (6 bases). Germline CDR1 is SGDLS and CDR2 is YYNGEE. Trimming stripped 2 bases from V and 3 bases from J, with 14 bases between. The CDR3 length is 16 residues. CDR3 in amino acids: CASSVAQGSYTGELFF. The DNA of the CDR3 is TGTGCCAGCAGCGTCGCCCAGGGGTCCTACACCGGGGAGCTGTTTTTT.

The chain recombines TRBV30 with TRBJ2-3; 13 bases match TRBD2. V lost 3 bases and J lost 3; bases outside the gene matches: 3. Germline loops: CDR1 GTSNPN, CDR2 SVGIG (reference sequence). This CDR3 spans 15 amino acids. DNA for the CDR3: TGTGCCTGGAGACGGACTAGCGGGAGAACAGATACGCAGTATTTT. Protein: CAWRRTSGRTDTQYF.

The chain links TRBV4-1 to TRBJ2-2; 8 nucleotides agree with TRBD2. The V gene's germline CDR1 is MGHRA and CDR2 YSYEKL. The CDR3 contains 16 residues. V shed 3 bases, J shed 11 bases, and the junction held 14 bases outside the gene matches. CDR3 amino acids: CASSHEAGLAGSELFF. The CDR3 DNA reads as TGCGCCAGCAGCCACGAGGCGGGCCTAGCGGGTTCCGAGCTGTTTTTT.

The J gene is TRBJ1-2, the V gene TRBV28, with no clear D. The CDR3 is made up of 13 amino acids. The germline V and J ends were trimmed by 4 bases and 3 bases, with 9 bases remaining between them. Germline lookup yields CDR1 MDHEN and CDR2 SYDVKM. CDR3 nucleotide sequence: TGTGCCAGCAGTTCCCCAGCGGACTATGGCTACACCTTC. As protein: CASSSPADYGYTF.

The gene calls are TRBV29-1 and TRBJ2-7, with 7 bases fitting TRBD1. The germline gives CDR1 SQVTM, CDR2 ANQGSEA. V dropped 7 bases and J dropped 5; count of bases not matched to a gene: 14. The CDR3 spans 14 residues. This CDR3 reads CSACQGGYGNEQYF. The CDR3 DNA reads as TGCAGCGCCTGTCAAGGGGGCTATGGAAACGAGCAGTACTTC.

This rearrangement joins TRBV6-1 to TRBJ1-1; unclear D gene. Germline V CDR1 and CDR2: MNHNS, SASEGT. The V end lost 4 bases, the J end lost 0 bases, and 6 bases lay between the germline ends. The CDR3 is made up of 13 amino acids. CDR3: CASSGQMNTEAFF. The CDR3 bases are TGTGCCAGCAGTGGGCAGATGAACACTGAAGCTTTCTTT.